The clone carrying this TCR beta chain was seen many times. The antigen remains undetermined. The CDR3 has 14 amino acids. V was pared by 0 bases and J by 6 bases, with 9 bases between. The germline gives CDR1 LGHNA, CDR2 YSLEER. The patients chosen for sequencing had shown expansion of CD8+CD57+ cells (detected by flow cytometry). Patients had received no therapy at the time of blood sampling. Genomic DNA constituted the template upon which TCR beta VDJ and CDR3 profiling was performed. TCRdb fed the reads into MiXCR, producing one record per CDR3 protein. The sample shows 150,000 to 200,000 distinct CDR3 sequences, around half of them seen only once. This sample stems from a study of CD8+CD57+ T cells in acquired aplastic anemia. In the study overall: DNA recovered from sorted CD4+ and CD8+ cells had a mean of around 3.3 ug. Regarding the study as a whole: Some 28 sequences, all CD8+ CDR3, were shared between patients and controls. No significant patient-versus-control difference appeared in CD8+ Simpson's diversity.

The V call is TRBV4-3, the J call TRBJ2-1; D unclear. The source is a human donor with aplastic anemia. Material for sequencing was sorted CD4+, CD8+, or CD8+CD57+ T cells (not recorded which) from PBMCs. CDR3 in amino acids: CASSQDLTLNEQFF. The CDR3 DNA is TGCGCCAGCAGCCAAGATTTGACCCTCAATGAGCAGTTCTTC.